This T cell receptor (beta chain) emerged from a study of T cell repertoires in cytomegalovirus infection. On this clonotype itself: The antigen remains undetermined.

The V gene lost 8 bases and the J gene lost 8 bases, with 24 bases spanning the gap. The germline V gene has CDR1 LNHDA and CDR2 SQIVND (reference sequence). This CDR3 region has 15 residues. Whole-study findings and limits: Based on cumulative public TCR beta family frequency, carriers of CMV plus the relevant HLA were identified. Ex vivo, HLA-C-restricted CMV-specific TCR beta clonotypes prevailed over the rest of the response.

TCRdb reprocessed the reads with MiXCR, giving one entry per CDR3 protein. The top ten hold around 70% of the sample, which has roughly 60,000 distinct CDR3 sequences, around 30% seen once. This TCR derives from a human donor in good health (CMV status not recorded). Some clones in this sample may be carry-over from other donors' samples. Sequenced sample: PBMCs, sequenced either directly or after in vitro stimulation (not recorded which). The chain couples TRBV19 to TRBJ1-1; a possible D gene is TRBD1 (6 bases). CDR3 sequence: CASDPWGRAAPEAFF. CDR3 sequence (DNA): TGTGCCAGTGACCCGTGGGGGCGCGCAGCCCCAGAAGCTTTCTTT.